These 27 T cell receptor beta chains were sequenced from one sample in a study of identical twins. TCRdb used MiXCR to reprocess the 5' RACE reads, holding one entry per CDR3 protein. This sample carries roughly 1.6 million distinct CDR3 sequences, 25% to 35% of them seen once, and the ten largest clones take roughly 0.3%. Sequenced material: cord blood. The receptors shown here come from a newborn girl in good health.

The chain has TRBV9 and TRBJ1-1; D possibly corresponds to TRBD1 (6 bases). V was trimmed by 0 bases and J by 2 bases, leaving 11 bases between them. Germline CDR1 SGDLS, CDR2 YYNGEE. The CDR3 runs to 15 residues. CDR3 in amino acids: CASSVGGGVNTEAFF. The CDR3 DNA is TGTGCCAGCAGCGTAGGAGGGGGGGTTAACACTGAAGCTTTCTTT.

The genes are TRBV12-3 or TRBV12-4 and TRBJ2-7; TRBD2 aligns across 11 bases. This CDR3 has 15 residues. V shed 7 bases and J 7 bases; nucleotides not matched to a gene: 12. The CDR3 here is CASTTGTSGYNEQYF. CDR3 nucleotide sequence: TGTGCCAGCACCACCGGGACTAGCGGATACAATGAGCAGTACTTC.

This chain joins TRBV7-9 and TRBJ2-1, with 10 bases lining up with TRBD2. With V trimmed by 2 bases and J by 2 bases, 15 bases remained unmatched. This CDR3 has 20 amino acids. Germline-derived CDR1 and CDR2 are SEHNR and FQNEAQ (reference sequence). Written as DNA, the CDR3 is TGTGCCAGCAGCTTACCCACAGGGTTCCTAGCGGGAGACCCCTACAATGAGCAGTTCTTC. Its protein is CASSLPTGFLAGDPYNEQFF. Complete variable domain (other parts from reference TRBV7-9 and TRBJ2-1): DTGVSQNPRHKITKRGQNVTFRCDPISEHNRLYWYRQTLGQGPEFLTYFQNEAQLEKSRLLSDRFSAERPKGSFSTLEIQRTEQGDSAMYLCASSLPTGFLAGDPYNEQFFGPGTRLTVL.

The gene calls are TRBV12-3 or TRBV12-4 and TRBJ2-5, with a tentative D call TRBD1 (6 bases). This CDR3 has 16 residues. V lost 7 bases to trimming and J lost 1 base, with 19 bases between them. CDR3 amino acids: CASTFRTVTVQETQYF. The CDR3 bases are TGTGCCAGCACCTTTCGGACAGTAACAGTCCAAGAGACCCAGTACTTC.

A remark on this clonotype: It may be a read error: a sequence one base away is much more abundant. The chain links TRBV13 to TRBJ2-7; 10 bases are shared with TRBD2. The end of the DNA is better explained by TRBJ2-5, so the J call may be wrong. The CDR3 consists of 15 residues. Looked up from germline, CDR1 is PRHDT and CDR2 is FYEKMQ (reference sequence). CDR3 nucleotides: TGTGCCAGCAGCTTAGGCCGACTAGCGGGAGAGACCCAGTACTTC. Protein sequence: CASSLGRLAGETQYF.

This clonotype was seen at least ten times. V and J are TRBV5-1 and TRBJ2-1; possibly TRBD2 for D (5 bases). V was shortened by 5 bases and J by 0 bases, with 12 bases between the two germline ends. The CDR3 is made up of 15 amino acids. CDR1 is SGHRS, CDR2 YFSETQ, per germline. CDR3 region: CASRFSVSSYNEQFF. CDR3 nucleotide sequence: TGCGCCAGCAGATTTAGCGTAAGCTCCTACAATGAGCAGTTCTTC.

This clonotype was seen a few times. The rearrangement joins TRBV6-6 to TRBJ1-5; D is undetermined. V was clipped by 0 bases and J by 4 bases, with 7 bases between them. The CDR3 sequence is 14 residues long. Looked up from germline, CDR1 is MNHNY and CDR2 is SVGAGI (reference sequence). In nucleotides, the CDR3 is TGTGCCAGCAGTTACTCAGGGCTAAATCAGCCCCAGCATTTT. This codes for CASSYSGLNQPQHF.

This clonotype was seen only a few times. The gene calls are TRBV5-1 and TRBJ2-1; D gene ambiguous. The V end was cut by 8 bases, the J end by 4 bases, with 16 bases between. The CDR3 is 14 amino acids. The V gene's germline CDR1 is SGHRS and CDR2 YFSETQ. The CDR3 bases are TGCGCCAGTCGAGACTCCACCTTATACAATGAGCAGTTCTTC. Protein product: CASRDSTLYNEQFF.

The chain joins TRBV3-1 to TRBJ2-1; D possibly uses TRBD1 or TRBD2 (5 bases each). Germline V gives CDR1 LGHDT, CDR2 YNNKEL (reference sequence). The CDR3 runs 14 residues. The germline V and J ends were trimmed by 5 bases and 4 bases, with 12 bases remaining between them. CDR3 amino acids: CASSYGTLYNEQFF. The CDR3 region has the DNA TGTGCCAGCAGCTACGGGACCCTATACAATGAGCAGTTCTTC.

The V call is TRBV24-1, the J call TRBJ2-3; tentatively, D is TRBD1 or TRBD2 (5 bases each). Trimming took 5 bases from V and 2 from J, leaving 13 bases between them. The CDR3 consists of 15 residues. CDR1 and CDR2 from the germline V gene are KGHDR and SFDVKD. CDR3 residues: CATSGGGEITDTQYF. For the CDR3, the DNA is TGTGCCACCAGTGGTGGGGGAGAGATCACAGATACGCAGTATTTT.

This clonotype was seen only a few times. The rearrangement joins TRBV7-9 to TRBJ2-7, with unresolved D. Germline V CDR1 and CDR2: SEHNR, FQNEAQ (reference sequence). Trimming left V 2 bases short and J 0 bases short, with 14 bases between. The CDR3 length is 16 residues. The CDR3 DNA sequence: TGTGCCAGCAGCTTATATGCTGGGCCGAGCTCCTACGAGCAGTACTTC. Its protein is CASSLYAGPSSYEQYF.

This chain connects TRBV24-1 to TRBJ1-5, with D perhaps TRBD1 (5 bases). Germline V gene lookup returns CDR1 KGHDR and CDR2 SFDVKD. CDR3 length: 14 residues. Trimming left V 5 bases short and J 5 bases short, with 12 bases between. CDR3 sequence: CATSGPRVHQPQHF. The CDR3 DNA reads TGTGCCACCAGTGGCCCCAGGGTGCATCAGCCCCAGCATTTT.

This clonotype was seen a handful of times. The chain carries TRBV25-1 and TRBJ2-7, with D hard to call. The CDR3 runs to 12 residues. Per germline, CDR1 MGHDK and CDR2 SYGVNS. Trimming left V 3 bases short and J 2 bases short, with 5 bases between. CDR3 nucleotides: TGTGCCAGCAGTGACTTTGCCTACGAGCAGTACTTC. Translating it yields CASSDFAYEQYF.

The CDR3, as DNA: TGCGCCAGCAGCCCTAATTACAGGGGGTCCCACGAGCAGTACTTC. It codes for CASSPNYRGSHEQYF. The chain joins TRBV5-1 to TRBJ2-7; 8 bases match TRBD1. J lost 5 bases, V lost 4 bases, and 11 bases had no gene match. CDR3 length: 15 residues. In germline, CDR1 is SGHRS, CDR2 YFSETQ.

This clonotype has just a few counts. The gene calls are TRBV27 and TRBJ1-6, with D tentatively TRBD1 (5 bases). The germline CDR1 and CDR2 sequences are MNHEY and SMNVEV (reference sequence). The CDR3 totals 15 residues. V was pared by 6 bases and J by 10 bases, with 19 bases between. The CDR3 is CASRDTGPMGSPLHF. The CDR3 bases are TGTGCCAGCAGAGATACAGGACCTATGGGATCACCCCTCCACTTT.

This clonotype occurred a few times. For the CDR3, the DNA is TGCAGTGCCCTCACCTCGGGGGCCTATGGCTACACCTTC. It yields the protein CSALTSGAYGYTF. This chain connects TRBV20-1 to TRBJ1-2; D perhaps matches TRBD1 (6 bases). Germline V gives CDR1 DFQATT, CDR2 SNEGSKA (reference sequence). Deletions cut 6 bases from V and 4 bases from J, with 15 bases between. The CDR3 runs to 13 residues.

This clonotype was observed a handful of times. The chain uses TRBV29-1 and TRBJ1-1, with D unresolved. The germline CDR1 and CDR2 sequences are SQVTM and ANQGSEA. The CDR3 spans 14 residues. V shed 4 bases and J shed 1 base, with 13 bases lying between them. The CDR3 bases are TGCAGCGTTGCGGGCGGGCTTGGGAACACTGAAGCTTTCTTT. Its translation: CSVAGGLGNTEAFF.

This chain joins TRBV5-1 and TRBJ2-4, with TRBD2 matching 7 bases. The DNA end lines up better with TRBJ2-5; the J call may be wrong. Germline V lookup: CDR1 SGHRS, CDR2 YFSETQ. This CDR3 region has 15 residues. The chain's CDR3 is CASSWEGRRGETQYF. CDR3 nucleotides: TGCGCCAGCAGCTGGGAGGGACGGAGGGGAGAGACCCAGTACTTC.

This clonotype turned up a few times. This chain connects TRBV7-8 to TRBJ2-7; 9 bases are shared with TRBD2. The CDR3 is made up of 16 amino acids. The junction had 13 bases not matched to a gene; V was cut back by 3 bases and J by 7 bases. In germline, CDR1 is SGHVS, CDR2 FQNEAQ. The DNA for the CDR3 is TGTGCCAGCAGCTTCGTGGGACTAGCCATTCCTGAAGAGCAGTACTTC. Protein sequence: CASSFVGLAIPEEQYF. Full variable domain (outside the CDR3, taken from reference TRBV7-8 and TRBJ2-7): GAGVSQSPRYKVAKRGQDVALRCDPISGHVSLFWYQQALGQGPEFLTYFQNEAQLDKSGLPSDRFFAERPEGSVSTLKIQRTQQEDSAVYLCASSFVGLAIPEEQYFGPGTRLTVT.

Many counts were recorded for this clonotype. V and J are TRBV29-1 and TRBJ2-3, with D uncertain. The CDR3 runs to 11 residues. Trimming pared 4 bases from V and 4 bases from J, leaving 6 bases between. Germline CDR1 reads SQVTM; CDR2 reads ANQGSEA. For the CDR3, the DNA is TGCAGCGTTGTGGTACCAGATACGCAGTATTTT. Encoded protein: CSVVVPDTQYF.

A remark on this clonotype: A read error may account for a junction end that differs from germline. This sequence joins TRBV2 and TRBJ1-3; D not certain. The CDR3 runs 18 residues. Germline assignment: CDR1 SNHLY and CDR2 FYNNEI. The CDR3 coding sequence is TGTGCCTGCAGTCCCCTGCGAATCGCAAGGGCGGAGGGAAACACCATATATTTT. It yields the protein CACSPLRIARAEGNTIYF.

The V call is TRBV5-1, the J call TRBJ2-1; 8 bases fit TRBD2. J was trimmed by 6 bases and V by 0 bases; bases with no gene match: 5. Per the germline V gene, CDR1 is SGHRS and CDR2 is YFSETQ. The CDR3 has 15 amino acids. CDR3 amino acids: CASSLAGGMGNEQFF. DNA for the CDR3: TGCGCCAGCAGCTTGGCGGGAGGGATGGGCAATGAGCAGTTCTTC.

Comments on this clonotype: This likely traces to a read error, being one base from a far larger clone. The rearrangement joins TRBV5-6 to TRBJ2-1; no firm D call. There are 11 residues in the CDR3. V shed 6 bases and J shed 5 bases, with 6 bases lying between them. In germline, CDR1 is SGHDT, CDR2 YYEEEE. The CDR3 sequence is CASNFHNEQFF. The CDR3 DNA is TGTGCCAGCAACTTTCACAATGAGCAGTTCTTC.

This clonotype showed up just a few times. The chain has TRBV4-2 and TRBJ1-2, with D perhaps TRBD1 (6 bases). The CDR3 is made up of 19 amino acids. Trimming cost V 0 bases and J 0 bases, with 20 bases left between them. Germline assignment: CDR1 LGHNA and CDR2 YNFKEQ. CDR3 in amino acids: CASSQESSWPGDTNYGYTF. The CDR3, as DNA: TGTGCCAGCAGCCAAGAATCTTCTTGGCCAGGGGATACTAACTATGGCTACACCTTC.

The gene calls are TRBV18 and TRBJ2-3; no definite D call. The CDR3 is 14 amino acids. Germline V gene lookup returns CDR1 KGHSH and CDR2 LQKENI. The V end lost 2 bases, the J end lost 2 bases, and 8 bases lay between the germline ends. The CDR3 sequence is CASSPYGITDTQYF. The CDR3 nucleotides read TGTGCCAGCTCACCATATGGGATCACAGATACGCAGTATTTT.

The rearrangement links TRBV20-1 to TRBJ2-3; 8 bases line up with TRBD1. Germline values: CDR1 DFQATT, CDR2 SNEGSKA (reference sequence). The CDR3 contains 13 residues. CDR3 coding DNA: TGCAGGGCCAGACAGGGGAGCACAGATACGCAGTATTTT. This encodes CRARQGSTDTQYF.

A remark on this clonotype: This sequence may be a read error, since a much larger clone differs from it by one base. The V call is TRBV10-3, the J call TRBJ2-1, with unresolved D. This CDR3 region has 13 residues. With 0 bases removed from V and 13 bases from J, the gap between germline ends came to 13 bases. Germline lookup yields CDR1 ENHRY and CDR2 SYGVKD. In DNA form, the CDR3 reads TGTGCCATCAGTGAGTCAGGGAAAGAGACCCAGTTCTTC. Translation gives CAISESGKETQFF.